A few counts support the clone carrying this T cell receptor beta chain. What it recognizes is unknown. This record belongs to a study of T cells after yellow fever vaccination. Study-level information: Fractions low in cell number were prepared with SMART-Seq v4 Ultra Low Input. Study-wide points: A minor fraction of clonotypes spanned both CD4 and CD8 compartments.

5'RACE template switching produced TCR cDNA carrying a universal primer site and UMIs. Each CDR3 protein gets one entry after TCRdb re-called the 5' RACE reads with MiXCR. The sample includes about 350,000 distinct CDR3 sequences, approximately 10% seen only once; the top ten take around 20%. Germline lookup yields CDR1 SGHAT and CDR2 FQNNGV. The V and J ends lost 3 bases and 4 bases respectively, with 15 bases between them. The CDR3 loop spans 16 amino acids. The source was PBMCs, collected on the day of the first yellow fever vaccination. This receptor was obtained from a man aged 18 to 30 who received the YFV17D yellow fever vaccine. The rearrangement uses TRBV11-2 and TRBJ1-4, with D possibly TRBD1 on 6 matching bases. CDR3 nucleotide sequence: TGTGCCAGCAGCTTCTATCCCGGGACACTTAATGAAAAACTGTTTTTT. Residues: CASSFYPGTLNEKLFF.